Each of the 19 T cell receptor beta chains below was sequenced from the same sample in a study of CD8 T cells in Susac syndrome. Random-hexamer reverse transcription was applied to roughly 0.5 to 1 ug RNA. TCRdb redid the calling of the immunoSEQ multiplex PCR reads with MiXCR, one entry per CDR3 protein. The sample has about 150,000 distinct CDR3 sequences, 90% to 97% seen once; the top ten hold around 0.08%. The source material was CD4+ T cells from PBMCs. The receptors here all came from a human donor with Susac syndrome.

CDR3: CASIPGQGNEQFF. CDR3 in DNA: TGTGCCAGCATACCGGGACAGGGGAATGAGCAGTTCTTC. The chain has TRBV28 and TRBJ2-1, with TRBD1 matching over 10 bases. Trimming removed 7 bases from V and 7 bases from J; junction bases left unmatched: 4. Germline V CDR1 and CDR2: MDHEN, SYDVKM. This CDR3 has 13 amino acids. The whole variable domain, remainder taken from reference TRBV28 and TRBJ2-1, is DVKVTQSSRYLVKRTGEKVFLECVQDMDHENMFWYRQDPGLGLRLIYFSYDVKMKEKGDIPEGYSVSREKKERFSLILESASTNQTSMYLCASIPGQGNEQFFGPGTRLTVL.

CDR3 in DNA: TGTGCCAGCGCCTCCCAGGGGCTAAGCTCCTACAATGAGCAGTTCTTC. Protein: CASASQGLSSYNEQFF. The rearrangement uses TRBV2 and TRBJ2-1; tentatively, D is TRBD1 (6 bases). CDR3 length equals 16 residues. The germline V gene encodes CDR1 SNHLY and CDR2 FYNNEI. The V end lost 8 bases, the J end lost 0 bases, and 17 bases lay between the germline ends.

CDR3 nucleotide sequence: TGTGCCAGCTCACTCCAACTAGATCGCGGCGAGCAGTACTTC. This codes for CASSLQLDRGEQYF. The genes are TRBV18 and TRBJ2-7, with D possibly being TRBD2 (5 bases). CDR3 length: 14 residues. The V end was cut by 4 bases, the J end by 6 bases, with 16 bases between. Per germline, CDR1 KGHSH and CDR2 LQKENI.

The chain carries TRBV19 and TRBJ2-7, with a possible D match to TRBD2 (6 bases). With 6 bases removed from V and 3 bases from J, the gap between germline ends came to 12 bases. CDR1 and CDR2 (germline): LNHDA, SQIVND (reference sequence). This CDR3 has 13 residues. This chain's CDR3 is CASSRGLHYEQYF. CDR3 DNA sequence: TGTGCCAGTAGCCGGGGACTTCACTACGAGCAGTACTTC.

The chain is built from TRBV12-3 or TRBV12-4 and TRBJ2-7, with 7 nucleotides matching TRBD1. J gave up 1 base and V 6 bases, and 3 bases lay outside the gene matches. The CDR3 extends over 13 amino acids. The CDR3 region has the DNA TGTGCCAGCAGAAGGGGACAGTCCTACGAGCAGTACTTC. It codes for CASRRGQSYEQYF.

The rearrangement uses TRBV29-1 and TRBJ2-7, with TRBD2 matching over 10 bases. Germline CDR1 and CDR2: SQVTM and ANQGSEA. V lost 4 bases and J lost 3; bases outside the gene matches: 9. This CDR3 contains 15 residues. CDR3 DNA: TGCAGCGTTGGGGCTAGCGGGAGAGGGCTCTACGAGCAGTACTTC. Protein product: CSVGASGRGLYEQYF.

The J gene is TRBJ1-5, the V gene TRBV13; the D gene is possibly TRBD1 (5 bases). This CDR3 spans 17 amino acids. The V gene lost 5 bases and the J gene lost 3 bases, with 20 bases spanning the gap. The germline V gene has CDR1 PRHDT and CDR2 FYEKMQ (reference sequence). For the CDR3, the DNA is TGTGCCAGCAGCCCTAGGGAGTCAGGGAAGGTCAATCAGCCCCAGCATTTT. Its translation: CASSPRESGKVNQPQHF.

This chain uses TRBV4-1 with TRBJ1-2; TRBD1 agrees at 11 bases. This CDR3 has 14 amino acids. Trimming took 2 bases from V and 8 from J; bases not matched to a gene: 4. Germline assignment: CDR1 MGHRA and CDR2 YSYEKL. Written as DNA, the CDR3 is TGCGCCAGCAGCCAACCCGGGACAGGGGGAGGCTACACCTTC. This encodes CASSQPGTGGGYTF.

V is TRBV20-1 and J is TRBJ1-1; D is perhaps TRBD1 (5 bases). V was cut by 6 bases and J by 2 bases, with 10 bases left in between. This CDR3 has 12 amino acids. The germline V gene encodes CDR1 DFQATT and CDR2 SNEGSKA (reference sequence). The chain's CDR3 is CSAADSNTEAFF. CDR3 coding DNA: TGCAGTGCCGCCGACAGTAACACTGAAGCTTTCTTT.

The V call is TRBV7-3, the J call TRBJ2-3; 7 bases fit TRBD2. Trimming at V came to 5 bases and at J to 6 bases, leaving 8 bases not matched to a gene. CDR3 length: 14 residues. The germline CDR1 and CDR2 sequences are SGHTA and FQGTGA. The CDR3 spells CASSRTPGGDTQYF. The CDR3 nucleotides are TGTGCCAGCAGCCGTACCCCGGGAGGCGATACGCAGTATTTT.

This sequence joins TRBV5-1 and TRBJ2-1, with 10 bases fitting TRBD2. Per germline, CDR1 SGHRS and CDR2 YFSETQ. J lost 5 bases, V lost 4 bases, and 6 bases had no gene match. The CDR3 spans 15 residues. The CDR3 DNA reads as TGCGCCAGCAGCCATACTAGCGGGGCCAACAATGAGCAGTTCTTC. This codes for CASSHTSGANNEQFF.

The rearrangement joins TRBV2 to TRBJ2-7; 10 positions agree with TRBD2. The CDR3 length is 15 residues. From germline, CDR1 is SNHLY and CDR2 FYNNEI. V lost 2 bases and J lost 3; bases outside the gene matches: 4. The CDR3 coding sequence is TGTGCCAGCAGTGAAAGACTAGCGGGTCTCTACGAGCAGTACTTC. Its protein is CASSERLAGLYEQYF.

V usage is TRBV13 and J usage is TRBJ2-1, with D unresolved. CDR1 is PRHDT, CDR2 FYEKMQ, per germline (reference sequence). The V and J ends lost 11 bases and 9 bases respectively, with 20 bases between them. The CDR3 contains 13 residues. The DNA of the CDR3 is TGTGCCGCACTTCAAAGGCGGTGGGGTGAGCAGTTCTTC. Its translation: CAALQRRWGEQFF.

This chain uses TRBV4-1 with TRBJ1-4, with 7 bases fitting TRBD1. The CDR3 is made up of 15 amino acids. V lost 5 bases, J lost 4 bases, and 7 bases stayed unmatched. Germline CDR1 reads MGHRA; CDR2 reads YSYEKL. CDR3 loop: CASSSQGRGNEKLFF. The CDR3 bases are TGCGCCAGCAGCTCACAGGGGCGCGGTAATGAAAAACTGTTTTTT.

The chain joins TRBV19 to TRBJ2-1; 7 bases fit TRBD2. CDR1 and CDR2 from the germline V gene are LNHDA and SQIVND (reference sequence). The length of the CDR3 is 16 residues. The J segment lost 2 bases and the V segment lost 3 bases, leaving 7 bases of the junction unmatched. CDR3 loop: CASSMGGGSTYNEQFF. The DNA of the CDR3 is TGTGCCAGTAGTATGGGCGGCGGGAGTACCTACAATGAGCAGTTCTTC.

Written as DNA, the CDR3 is TGTGCCAGCAGTGAAGCAGGGCAGGGAGGCTCCTACGAGCAGTACTTC. Translation: CASSEAGQGGSYEQYF. The chain carries TRBV6-1 and TRBJ2-7; D may be TRBD2 (6 bases). This CDR3 contains 16 residues. V was clipped by 0 bases and J by 0 bases, with 12 bases between them. Germline V gene sequence: CDR1 MNHNS, CDR2 SASEGT.

The rearrangement joins TRBV6-6 to TRBJ1-6; D possibly corresponds to TRBD1 (6 bases). The CDR3 runs to 14 residues. Germline V lookup: CDR1 MNHNY, CDR2 SVGAGI (reference sequence). V was clipped by 5 bases and J by 11 bases, with 16 bases between them. CDR3 loop: CASSPQQRGTPLHF. The CDR3 nucleotides are TGTGCCAGCAGTCCGCAACAAAGGGGGACACCCCTCCACTTT.

CDR3 coding DNA: TGTGCCAGCGAGGGGACCCCGAGGGCCACCGGGGAGCTGTTTTTT. This encodes CASEGTPRATGELFF. The rearrangement uses TRBV28 and TRBJ2-2; D may be TRBD1 or TRBD2 (5 bases each). Germline loops: CDR1 MDHEN, CDR2 SYDVKM. The CDR3 spans 15 residues. V was clipped by 8 bases and J by 4 bases, with 17 bases between them.

The rearrangement joins TRBV5-6 to TRBJ1-2; TRBD1 is a possible D gene (5 bases). From germline, CDR1 is SGHDT and CDR2 YYEEEE. Trimming took off 1 base at V and 1 base at J, with 8 bases between the two ends. CDR3 length equals 14 residues. The CDR3 DNA reads TGTGCCAGCAGCTTGCGGGGGGATAACTATGGCTACACCTTC. It is translated as CASSLRGDNYGYTF.